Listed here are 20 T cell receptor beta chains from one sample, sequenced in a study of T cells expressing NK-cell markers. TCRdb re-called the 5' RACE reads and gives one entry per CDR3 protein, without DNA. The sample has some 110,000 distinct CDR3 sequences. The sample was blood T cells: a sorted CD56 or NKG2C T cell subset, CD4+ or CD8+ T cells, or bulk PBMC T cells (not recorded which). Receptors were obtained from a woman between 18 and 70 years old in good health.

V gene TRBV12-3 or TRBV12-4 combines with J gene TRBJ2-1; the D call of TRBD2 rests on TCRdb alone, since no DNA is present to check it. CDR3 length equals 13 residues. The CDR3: CAGTSGAADEQFF.

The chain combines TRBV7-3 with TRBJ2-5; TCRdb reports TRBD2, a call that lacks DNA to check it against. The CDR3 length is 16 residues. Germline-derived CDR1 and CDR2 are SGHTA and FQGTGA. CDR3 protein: CASSPSLAGEQETQYF.

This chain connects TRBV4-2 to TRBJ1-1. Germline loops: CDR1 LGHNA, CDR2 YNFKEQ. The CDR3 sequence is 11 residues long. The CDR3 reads CASSQGIEAFF.

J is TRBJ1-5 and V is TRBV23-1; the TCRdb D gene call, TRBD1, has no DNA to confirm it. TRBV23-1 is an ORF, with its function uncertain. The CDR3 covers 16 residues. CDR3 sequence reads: CASSPDGTGGDQPQHF.

The CDR3 reads CASSYDRDRTGELFF. The V call is TRBV6-2 or TRBV6-3, the J call TRBJ2-2. From germline, CDR1 is MNHEY and CDR2 SVGEGT. The CDR3 covers 15 residues.

The CDR3: CASSPTVSQGIPYNEQFF. The chain has TRBV7-7 and TRBJ2-1; TCRdb selects TRBD1, and the lack of DNA leaves this call unchecked. The CDR3 contains 18 residues. Germline loops: CDR1 SSHAT, CDR2 FNYEAQ (reference sequence).

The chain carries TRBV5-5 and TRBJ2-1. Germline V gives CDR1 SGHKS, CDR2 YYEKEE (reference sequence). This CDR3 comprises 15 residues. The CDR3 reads CASSTYPSSYNEQFF.

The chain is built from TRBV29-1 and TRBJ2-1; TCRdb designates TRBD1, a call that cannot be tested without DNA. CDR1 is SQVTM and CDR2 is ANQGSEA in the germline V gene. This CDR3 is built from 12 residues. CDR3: CSASPGSNEQFF.

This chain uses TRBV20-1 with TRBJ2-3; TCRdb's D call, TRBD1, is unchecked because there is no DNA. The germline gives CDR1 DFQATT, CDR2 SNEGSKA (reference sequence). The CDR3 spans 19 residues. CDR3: CSASDQGALWPASTDTQYF.

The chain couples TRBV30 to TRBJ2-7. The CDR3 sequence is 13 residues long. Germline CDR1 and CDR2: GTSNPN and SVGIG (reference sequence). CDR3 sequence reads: CAWSPTGPYEQYF.

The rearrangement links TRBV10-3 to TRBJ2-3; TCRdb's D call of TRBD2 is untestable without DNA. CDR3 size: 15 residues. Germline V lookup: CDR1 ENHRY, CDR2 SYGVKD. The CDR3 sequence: CAISERGPSTDTQYF.

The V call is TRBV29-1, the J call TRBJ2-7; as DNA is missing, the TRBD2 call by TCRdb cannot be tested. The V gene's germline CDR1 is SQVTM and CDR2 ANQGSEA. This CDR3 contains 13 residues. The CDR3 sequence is CSVEVVAGPEQYF.

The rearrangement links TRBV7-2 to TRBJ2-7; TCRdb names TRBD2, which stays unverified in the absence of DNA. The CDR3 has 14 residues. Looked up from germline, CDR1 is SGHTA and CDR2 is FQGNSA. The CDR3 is CASSIGMGSYEQYF.

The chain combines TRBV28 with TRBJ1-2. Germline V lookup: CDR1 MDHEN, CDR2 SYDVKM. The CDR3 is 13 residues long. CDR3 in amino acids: CASSFRAAYGYTF.

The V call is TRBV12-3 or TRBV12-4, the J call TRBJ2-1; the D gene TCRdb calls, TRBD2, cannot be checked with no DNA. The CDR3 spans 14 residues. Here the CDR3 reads CASTLAGGGNEQFF.

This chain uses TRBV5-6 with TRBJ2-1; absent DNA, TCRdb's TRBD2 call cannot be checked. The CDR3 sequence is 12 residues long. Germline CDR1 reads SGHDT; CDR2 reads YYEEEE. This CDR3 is CASSPLTNEQFF.

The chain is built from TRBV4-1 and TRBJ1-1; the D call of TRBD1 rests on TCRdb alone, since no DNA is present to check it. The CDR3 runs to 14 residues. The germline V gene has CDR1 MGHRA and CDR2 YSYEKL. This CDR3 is CASSQDRERTEAFF.

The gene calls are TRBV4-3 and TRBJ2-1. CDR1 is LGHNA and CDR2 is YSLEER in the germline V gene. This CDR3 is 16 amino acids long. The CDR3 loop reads CASSQDWIVGYNEQFF.

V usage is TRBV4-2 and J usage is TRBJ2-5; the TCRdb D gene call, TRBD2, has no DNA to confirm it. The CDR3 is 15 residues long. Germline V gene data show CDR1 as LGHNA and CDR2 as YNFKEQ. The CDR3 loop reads CASSQAAGSSETQYF.

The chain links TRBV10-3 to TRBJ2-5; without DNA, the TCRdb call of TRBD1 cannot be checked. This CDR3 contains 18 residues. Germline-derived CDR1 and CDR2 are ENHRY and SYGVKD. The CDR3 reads CAISDLRERGNQKETQYF.